Listed below are T cell receptor beta chains from one sample, sequenced in a study of shared clonotypes between healthy human individuals. Clones were sequenced by immunoSEQ multiplex PCR, and TCRdb holds only the in-frame ones, with some missing. The sample records fewer than 2.5 million clones, approximately 93% being singletons. The sequencing input was naive CD4+ T cells from PBMCs. Receptors originate from a man aged 18 to 30 in good health. Some clones in this sample may be carry-over from other donors' samples. Each CDR3 is given with its conserved first and last residue. Each record gives: V gene, clone size, D gene, J gene, CDR3 protein, CDR3 DNA. A D gene is named only where the DNA matches it firmly. Size is stated for part of the rows, as once, few or many counts, or as a class when the clone is expanded.

>TRBV21-1|-|-|TRBJ2-3
CASSRVSVIFGSGDTQYF
TGTGCCAGCAGCAGGGTGTCAGTGATTTTCGGGTCCGGGGATACGCAGTATTTT
>TRBV19|-|-|TRBJ1-5
CASKQDSNQPQHF
TGTGCCAGTAAACAGGATAGCAATCAGCCCCAGCATTTT
>TRBV5-4|-|TRBD2|TRBJ2-2
CASSPPTSGTAGELFF
TGTGCCAGCAGCCCACCGACTAGCGGGACCGCCGGGGAGCTGTTTTTT
>TRBV6-7|-|-|TRBJ2-1
CASSYTDRLYNEQFF
TGTGCCAGCAGTTACACAGACCGCCTCTACAATGAGCAGTTCTTC
>TRBV28|-|TRBD1|TRBJ1-4
CASSKAGQGSEKLFF
TGTGCCAGCAGTAAAGCGGGACAGGGAAGTGAAAAACTGTTTTTT
>TRBV6-1|-|TRBD2|TRBJ2-7
CASSSPGGYEQYF
TGTGCCAGCAGTTCCCCGGGGGGCTACGAGCAGTACTTC
>TRBV5-1|-|-|TRBJ2-1
CASSLEGGSNEQFF
TGCGCCAGCAGCTTGGAGGGGGGGAGCAATGAGCAGTTCTTC
>TRBV7-2|-|-|TRBJ2-1
CASSPSYNEQFF
TGTGCCAGCAGTCCCAGTTACAATGAGCAGTTCTTC
>TRBV18|-|TRBD1|TRBJ2-5
CASSGGQFQETQYF
TGTGCCAGCTCAGGGGGACAGTTCCAAGAGACCCAGTACTTC
>TRBV7-2|-|-|TRBJ2-7
CASSPSFSVYEQYF
TGTGCCAGCAGCCCCTCGTTTTCCGTCTACGAGCAGTACTTC
>TRBV5-6|-|TRBD2|TRBJ2-2
CASSLRLAGNTGELFF
TGTGCCAGCAGCTTAAGGCTAGCGGGAAACACCGGGGAGCTGTTTTTT
>TRBV9|-|-|TRBJ2-1
CASSVVSSPPYNEQFF
TGTGCCAGCAGCGTAGTTTCCAGCCCCCCCTACAATGAGCAGTTCTTC
>TRBV11-2|-|-|TRBJ2-2
CASSPQIRNTGELFF
TGTGCCAGCAGCCCACAGATTAGGAACACCGGGGAGCTGTTTTTT
>TRBV18|-|-|TRBJ2-1
CASSPGAGSYNEQFF
TGTGCCAGCTCACCCGGGGCGGGTTCTTACAATGAGCAGTTCTTC
>TRBV4-3|-|-|TRBJ1-6
CASSQGSQGGSPLHF
TGCGCCAGCAGCCAAGGGTCACAGGGAGGTTCACCCCTCCACTTT
>TRBV5-6|few|TRBD1|TRBJ2-3
CASSLPRGSTDTQYF
TGTGCCAGCAGCTTGCCCAGGGGGAGCACAGATACGCAGTATTTT
>TRBV11-2|-|-|TRBJ2-2
CASSLGRGTGELFF
TGTGCCAGCAGCTTAGGCCGGGGCACCGGGGAGCTGTTTTTT
>TRBV6-6|-|-|TRBJ2-2
CASSYSSAGTGELFF
TGTGCCAGCAGTTACTCGAGCGCGGGCACCGGGGAGCTGTTTTTT
>TRBV11-2|-|TRBD1|TRBJ2-5
CASSPDRVGQETQYF
TGTGCCAGCAGCCCAGACAGGGTGGGACAAGAGACCCAGTACTTC
>TRBV30|-|TRBD2|TRBJ2-5
CAWSVYWTSGAHQETQYF
TGTGCCTGGAGTGTATATTGGACTAGCGGAGCTCACCAAGAGACCCAGTACTTC
>TRBV19|-|-|TRBJ1-4
CASSIGGSMGEKLFF
TGTGCCAGTAGTATAGGCGGATCCATGGGAGAAAAACTGTTTTTT
>TRBV7-8|-|TRBD2|TRBJ2-2
CASSLAGLAGYTGELFF
TGTGCCAGCAGCTTAGCGGGACTAGCGGGCTACACCGGGGAGCTGTTTTTT
>TRBV5-4|-|-|TRBJ2-3
CASSPPGRGSDTQYF
TGTGCCAGCAGCCCTCCGGGTAGAGGGAGTGATACGCAGTATTTT
>TRBV4-3|-|TRBD2|TRBJ2-1
CASSQEHSGRGNEQFF
TGCGCCAGCAGCCAAGAACACAGCGGGAGAGGCAATGAGCAGTTCTTC
>TRBV28|-|-|TRBJ1-4
CASSLELVDEKLFF
TGTGCCAGCAGTTTAGAATTGGTCGATGAAAAACTGTTTTTT
>TRBV11-3|-|-|TRBJ1-1
CASSGVSTEAFF
TGTGCCAGCTCCGGCGTGAGCACTGAAGCTTTCTTT
>TRBV5-1|-|TRBD1|TRBJ2-5
CASSGQGAKETQYF
TGCGCCAGCAGCGGACAGGGGGCGAAAGAGACCCAGTACTTC
>TRBV19|-|-|TRBJ1-1
CASSISDGGLSEAFF
TGTGCCAGTAGTATATCAGATGGGGGCCTATCTGAAGCTTTCTTT
>TRBV9|-|TRBD2|TRBJ2-2
CASSPRGSGRRVGELFF
TGTGCCAGCAGCCCCCGGGGTAGCGGGAGACGTGTCGGGGAGCTGTTTTTT
>TRBV7-9|once|TRBD1|TRBJ2-3
CASSWDRVTDTQYF
TGTGCCAGCAGCTGGGACAGGGTCACAGATACGCAGTATTTT
>TRBV30|few|-|TRBJ1-2
CAWTPENYGYTF
TGTGCCTGGACCCCTGAGAACTATGGCTACACCTTC
>TRBV2|-|-|TRBJ2-3
CASSQTARGADTQYF
TGTGCCAGCAGTCAGACTGCCAGGGGGGCAGATACGCAGTATTTT
>TRBV5-1|few|-|TRBJ1-4
CASRQLGGEKLFF
TGCGCCAGCCGCCAGCTTGGTGGTGAAAAACTGTTTTTT
>TRBV10-3|-|TRBD1|TRBJ2-5
CAISGVVGQGQETQYF
TGTGCCATCAGTGGAGTGGTGGGACAGGGTCAAGAGACCCAGTACTTC
>TRBV18|-|-|TRBJ2-7
CASSPSGDYEQYF
TGTGCCAGCTCACCGTCAGGGGACTACGAGCAGTACTTC
>TRBV5-1|-|TRBD1|TRBJ2-7
CASSSTGGSYEQYF
TGCGCCAGCAGCTCGACAGGGGGTTCCTACGAGCAGTACTTC
>TRBV27|-|-|TRBJ2-3
CASSSWISGGTDTQYF
TGTGCCAGCAGTTCGTGGATCAGCGGAGGCACAGATACGCAGTATTTT
>TRBV23-1|-|-|TRBJ2-1
CAPPLAADEQFF
TGCGCCCCCCCGTTGGCGGCCGATGAGCAGTTCTTC
>TRBV6-4|once|TRBD1|TRBJ2-7
CASSDPGDRGFYEQYF
TGTGCCAGCAGTGACCCCGGGGACAGGGGATTTTACGAGCAGTACTTC